This entry features one T cell receptor beta chain sequence. The target antigen is unknown. The junction differs from germline at one of its ends, possibly a read error. Germline V gene lookup returns CDR1 SGHNT and CDR2 YYREEE (reference sequence). This CDR3 spans 15 amino acids. These data are taken from a study of T cells in Graves' hyperthyroidism and ophthalmopathy. Patients showing uncontrolled infection, other autoimmune disease, pregnancy or lactation were ineligible. Study-wide results and limits: Blood also held most thyroid clonotypes expanded beyond 0.001.

Researchers took RNA transcripts and amplified the TCR beta CDR3 regions from them. First-round RT-PCR targeting the TCR CDR3 was performed with the HTBI primer set. TCRdb re-derived calls from the multiplex PCR reads in MiXCR, one entry per CDR3 protein. Of around 600,000 distinct CDR3 sequences in the sample, less than 45% were seen once. Sample: peripheral blood or thyroid tissue (not recorded which). The TCR sequence derives from an adult man with Graves' disease, either hyperthyroidism or ophthalmopathy (not recorded which). The V gene is TRBV5-4, the J gene TRBJ1-3; D gene unclear. The CDR3 region is CASSQDHPRADTIYF. The CDR3 DNA follows: TGCGCCAGCAGCCAAGACCATCCTAGAGCGGACACCATATATTTT.